This note documents a single TCR beta chain sequence. These data originate in a study of blood T cell repertoires in COVID-19. Whole-study context: Material from acute and convalescent COVID-19 was sourced from the United States, Italy and Spain. The cDNA or gDNA used as material had been derived from T cells, B-cell-depleted T cells, or PBMCs.

The CDR3 runs to 13 residues. Germline-derived CDR1 and CDR2 are LNHNV and YYDKDF (reference sequence). With 0 bases removed from V and 10 bases from J, the gap between germline ends came to 12 bases. As originally analysed: Reference gene primers were amplified, and this amplification served to estimate nucleated cell counts. Measured with immunoSEQ multiplex PCR; TCRdb has only the in-frame clones, and not every one. V and J calls and clone size are as listed in that table; D and trimming were resolved from the DNA. The sample shows approximately 21,000 clones, approximately 79% of them seen only once.

Sequencing was done on a sample of peripheral blood. This chain joins TRBV15 and TRBJ1-1; possible D gene TRBD1, 6 bases. This clonotype originated in a man at least 80 years old with acute or convalescent COVID-19. CDR3 in DNA: TGTGCCACCAGCAGAGAGTCAAGGGACACAGCTTTCTTT. The encoded protein is CATSRESRDTAFF. The full variable domain, its missing parts supplied by reference TRBV15 and TRBJ1-1, is DAMVIQNPRYQVTQFGKPVTLSCSQTLNHNVMYWYQQKSSQAPKLLFHYYDKDFNNEADTPDNFQSRRPNTSFCFLDIRSPGLGDTAMYLCATSRESRDTAFFGQGTRLTVV.